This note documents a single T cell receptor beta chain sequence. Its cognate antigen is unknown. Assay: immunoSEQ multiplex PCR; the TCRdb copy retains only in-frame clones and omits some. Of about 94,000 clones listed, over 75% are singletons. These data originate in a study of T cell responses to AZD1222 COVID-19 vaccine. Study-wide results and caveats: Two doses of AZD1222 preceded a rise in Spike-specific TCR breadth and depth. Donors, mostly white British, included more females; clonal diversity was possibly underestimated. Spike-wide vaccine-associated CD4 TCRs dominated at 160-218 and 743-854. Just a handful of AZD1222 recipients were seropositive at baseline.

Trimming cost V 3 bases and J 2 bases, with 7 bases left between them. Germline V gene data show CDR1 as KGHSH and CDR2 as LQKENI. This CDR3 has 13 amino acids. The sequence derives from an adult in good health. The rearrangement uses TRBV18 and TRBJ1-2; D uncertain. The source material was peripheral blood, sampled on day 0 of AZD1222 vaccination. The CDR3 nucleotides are TGTGCCAGCTCACCGGACTCGAACTATGGCTACACCTTC. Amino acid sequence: CASSPDSNYGYTF.